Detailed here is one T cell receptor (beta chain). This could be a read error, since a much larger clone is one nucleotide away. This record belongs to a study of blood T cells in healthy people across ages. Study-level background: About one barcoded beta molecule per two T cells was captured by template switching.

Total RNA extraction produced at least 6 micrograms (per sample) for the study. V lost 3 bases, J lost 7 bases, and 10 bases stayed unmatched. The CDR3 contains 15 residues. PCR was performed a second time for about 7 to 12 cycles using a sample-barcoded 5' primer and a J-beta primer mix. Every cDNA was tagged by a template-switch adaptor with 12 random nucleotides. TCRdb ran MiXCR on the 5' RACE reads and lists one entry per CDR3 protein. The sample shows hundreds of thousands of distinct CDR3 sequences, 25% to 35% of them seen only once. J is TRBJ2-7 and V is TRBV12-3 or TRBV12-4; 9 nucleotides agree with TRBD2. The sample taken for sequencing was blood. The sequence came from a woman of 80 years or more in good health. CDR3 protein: CASSFQLAGSYEQYF. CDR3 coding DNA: TGTGCCAGCAGTTTTCAGCTAGCGGGGTCATATGAGCAGTACTTC.